What follows are 12 T cell receptor beta chains derived from one specimen sequenced in a study of response to subunit inactivated influenza vaccine. TCRdb re-derived calls from the RT-PCR reads in MiXCR, one entry per CDR3 protein. The table shows 400,000 to 650,000 distinct CDR3 sequences, with roughly 7.6% occurring only once. The source was PBMCs from blood, collected about 24 months after vaccination. Receptors were obtained from a man in his fifties or sixties who received an inactivated influenza vaccine.

This chain joins TRBV15 and TRBJ2-7; 9 bases line up with TRBD1. This CDR3 has 14 amino acids. The germline gives CDR1 LNHNV, CDR2 YYDKDF (reference sequence). Trimming cost V 3 bases and J 6 bases; bases outside gene matches: 6. The CDR3 DNA reads as TGTGCCACCAGCAGGAACAGGGGGCGCGGCGAGCAGTACTTC. As protein: CATSRNRGRGEQYF. The variable domain in full, completed from reference TRBV15 and TRBJ2-7, reads DAMVIQNPRYQVTQFGKPVTLSCSQTLNHNVMYWYQQKSSQAPKLLFHYYDKDFNNEADTPDNFQSRRPNTSFCFLDIRSPGLGDTAMYLCATSRNRGRGEQYFGPGTRLTVT.

This clonotype was counted between two and nine times. The chain uses TRBV6-1 and TRBJ2-7; D gene unclear. The CDR3 length is 12 residues. Trimming took 4 bases from V and 6 from J, leaving 10 bases between them. The germline gives CDR1 MNHNS, CDR2 SASEGT. The CDR3 spells CASSVPPSEQYF. CDR3 in DNA: TGTGCCAGCAGTGTTCCACCATCCGAGCAGTACTTC.

The sample holds a few counts of this clonotype. This chain uses TRBV20-1 with TRBJ2-1; D is perhaps TRBD2 (6 bases). In germline, CDR1 is DFQATT, CDR2 SNEGSKA (reference sequence). Trimming cost V 0 bases and J 13 bases, with 19 bases left between them. The CDR3 totals 14 residues. The DNA for the CDR3 is TGCAGTGCTAGAGATCTACTAGCTACGCAGAAACAGTTCTTC. Amino acid sequence: CSARDLLATQKQFF.

The V gene is TRBV5-1, the J gene TRBJ2-7, with 7 bases that match TRBD2. After removal of 4 bases from V and 1 base from J, the junction contained 11 bases not matched to a gene. The germline V gene encodes CDR1 SGHRS and CDR2 YFSETQ. This CDR3 region has 16 residues. CDR3 coding DNA: TGCGCCAGCAGCCGGGGAGTCGGGAGGCTTTCCTACGAGCAGTACTTC. Protein sequence: CASSRGVGRLSYEQYF.

The rearrangement uses TRBV4-3 and TRBJ2-7, with D possibly being TRBD2 (6 bases). The V end lost 3 bases, the J end lost 7 bases, and 10 bases lay between the germline ends. Germline lookup yields CDR1 LGHNA and CDR2 YSLEER. The CDR3 length is 12 residues. The CDR3 loop reads CASSHGRGEQYF. DNA for the CDR3: TGCGCCAGCAGCCATGGGCGGGGAGAGCAGTACTTC.

This chain joins TRBV10-3 and TRBJ2-1; 15 bases fit TRBD2. This CDR3 contains 15 residues. Germline values: CDR1 ENHRY, CDR2 SYGVKD. Trimming cost V 5 bases and J 7 bases; bases outside gene matches: 3. The CDR3 region has the DNA TGTGCCATCAGTCCCGGGACTAGCGGGAGGAATGAGCAGTTCTTC. Amino acid sequence: CAISPGTSGRNEQFF.

In this sample, this clonotype turned up a few times. The V call is TRBV5-8, the J call TRBJ2-5; D remains ambiguous. Germline CDR1 reads SGHTS; CDR2 reads YDEGEE. The CDR3 has 14 amino acids. The V end lost 4 bases, the J end lost 3 bases, and 13 bases lay between the germline ends. CDR3 in DNA: TGTGCCAGCAGCCCCGGATTCTCCAAAGAGACCCAGTACTTC. It specifies CASSPGFSKETQYF.

This clonotype was seen repeatedly, ten times or more. This chain joins TRBV12-3 or TRBV12-4 and TRBJ1-5; tentatively, D is TRBD1 (5 bases). The length of the CDR3 is 15 residues. The V end was cut by 1 base, the J end by 1 base, with 8 bases between. The CDR3 region has the DNA TGTGCCAGCAGTTTAGAGGCAGGGAGCAATCAGCCCCAGCATTTT. Translating it yields CASSLEAGSNQPQHF.

V and J are TRBV11-2 and TRBJ2-5; 10 bases agree with TRBD2. The CDR3 totals 17 residues. V shed 0 bases, J shed 3 bases, and the junction held 7 bases outside the gene matches. Germline V gene data show CDR1 as SGHAT and CDR2 as FQNNGV. The CDR3, as DNA: TGTGCCAGCAGCTTAGATATCGGGACTAGCGTAAAAGAGACCCAGTACTTC. As protein: CASSLDIGTSVKETQYF. The full variable domain, completed using reference TRBV11-2 and TRBJ2-5, is EAGVAQSPRYKIIEKRQSVAFWCNPISGHATLYWYQQILGQGPKLLIQFQNNGVVDDSQLPKDRFSAERLKGVDSTLKIQPAKLEDSAVYLCASSLDIGTSVKETQYFGPGTRLLVL.

This clonotype has only a few counts. The CDR3 coding sequence is TGTGCCACCATGGGGGGACAGTACACAGATACGCAGTATTTT. This gives the protein CATMGGQYTDTQYF. This sequence joins TRBV24-1 and TRBJ2-3; a weak D match, TRBD1 (7 bases). This CDR3 is 14 amino acids long. Germline V CDR1 and CDR2: KGHDR, SFDVKD. Between the trimmed V and J ends, which lost 8 bases and 2 bases, there was a span of 13 bases.

This rearrangement joins TRBV4-1 to TRBJ2-2; 9 nucleotides match TRBD2. The ends lost 0 bases at V and 7 bases at J; junction bases unmatched: 6. The CDR3 totals 16 residues. Looked up from germline, CDR1 is MGHRA and CDR2 is YSYEKL. The CDR3 loop is CASSQDAGGASGELFF. The CDR3 DNA reads TGCGCCAGCAGCCAAGACGCGGGAGGGGCCAGCGGGGAGCTGTTTTTT.

The gene calls are TRBV3-1 and TRBJ2-1, with TRBD2 as a possible D gene (6 bases). Germline CDR1 is LGHDT and CDR2 is YNNKEL (reference sequence). V lost 3 bases, J lost 0 bases, and 12 bases lay in between. This CDR3 has 16 residues. In nucleotides, the CDR3 is TGTGCCAGCAGCCAGAACAGCGGGTTCTCCTACAATGAGCAGTTCTTC. Its translation: CASSQNSGFSYNEQFF.